One and the same sample provided the 18 T cell receptor beta chains below, sequenced in a study of control samples from healthy donors and cancer patients. TCRdb's table, derived via immunoSEQ multiplex PCR, lists solely in-frame clones and lacks some. Counted here are approximately 35,000 clones, around 93% occurring once; the ten biggest clones make up over 1.5%. Material: PBMCs. These receptors originate from a man aged 35 to 55 with colorectal cancer.

The chain uses TRBV9 and TRBJ1-6, with D possibly TRBD1 on 6 matching bases. The CDR3 extends over 16 amino acids. Germline CDR1 reads SGDLS; CDR2 reads YYNGEE. V was clipped by 4 bases and J by 0 bases, with 11 bases between them. The CDR3 is CASSLTGSSYNSPLHF. The CDR3 DNA reads as TGTGCCAGCAGCCTAACAGGGAGCTCCTATAATTCACCCCTCCACTTT.

In nucleotides, the CDR3 is TGTGCCAGCCCTTTGGACTCTTCCCCCTACGAGCAGTACTTC. This encodes CASPLDSSPYEQYF. The rearrangement joins TRBV6-5 to TRBJ2-7; a weak D match, TRBD2 (5 bases). The CDR3 length is 14 residues. The germline V and J ends were trimmed by 8 bases and 2 bases, with 16 bases remaining between them. The V gene's germline CDR1 is MNHEY and CDR2 SVGAGI.

This chain uses TRBV6-1 with TRBJ1-5; D might be TRBD1 (5 bases). The ends were cut back, 0 bases at V and 1 base at J, with 19 bases in the middle. The germline V gene encodes CDR1 MNHNS and CDR2 SASEGT. The CDR3 runs 19 residues. CDR3 bases: TGTGCCAGCAGTGAAGCTATTAAGTTGACAGCTTACAGCAATCAGCCCCAGCATTTT. Its translation: CASSEAIKLTAYSNQPQHF.

The chain has TRBV24-1 and TRBJ1-2; maybe TRBD1 (6 bases). V lost 7 bases, J lost 8 bases, and 25 bases lay in between. Per the germline V gene, CDR1 is KGHDR and CDR2 is SFDVKD. The CDR3 extends over 16 amino acids. The CDR3 nucleotides are TGTGCCACCAGGGACCCACAAGCATCTAAGGGGGACGGCTACACCTTC. It translates to CATRDPQASKGDGYTF.

The rearrangement uses TRBV7-9 and TRBJ2-5; TRBD1 matches at 10 bases. The germline V gene encodes CDR1 SEHNR and CDR2 FQNEAQ (reference sequence). The CDR3 runs to 17 residues. The ends lost 8 bases at V and 5 bases at J; junction bases unmatched: 17. The CDR3 protein is CASGQPGGGQGKETQYF. DNA for the CDR3: TGTGCCAGCGGGCAACCGGGTGGGGGACAGGGGAAGGAGACCCAGTACTTC.

The gene calls are TRBV7-2 and TRBJ1-1, with a possible D match to TRBD1 (5 bases). The CDR3 is made up of 13 amino acids. Trimming removed 11 bases at V and 1 base at J, with 14 bases between. Germline lookup yields CDR1 SGHTA and CDR2 FQGNSA. CDR3 sequence: CAASVGGNTEAFF. CDR3 sequence (DNA): TGTGCCGCCTCGGTGGGGGGGAACACTGAAGCTTTCTTT.

This chain joins TRBV9 and TRBJ2-2; tentative D call: TRBD2 (7 bases). There are 16 residues in the CDR3. The germline gives CDR1 SGDLS, CDR2 YYNGEE. V gave up 0 bases and J gave up 2 bases, with 11 bases separating them. The CDR3, as DNA: TGTGCCAGCAGCGTAGTCGGGGGGCCTAACACCGGGGAGCTGTTTTTT. Its translation: CASSVVGGPNTGELFF. Variable domain in full (rest from reference TRBV9 and TRBJ2-2): DSGVTQTPKHLITATGQRVTLRCSPRSGDLSVYWYQQSLDQGLQFLIQYYNGEERAKGNILERFSAQQFPDLHSELNLSSLELGDSALYFCASSVVGGPNTGELFFGEGSRLTVL.

J is TRBJ2-2 and V is TRBV9; D is undetermined. Germline loops: CDR1 SGDLS, CDR2 YYNGEE. This CDR3 contains 14 residues. Trimming cost V 0 bases and J 5 bases, with 8 bases left between them. CDR3 loop: CASSVAQVTGELFF. CDR3 coding DNA: TGTGCCAGCAGCGTAGCACAAGTTACCGGGGAGCTGTTTTTT. The full variable domain, its missing parts supplied by reference TRBV9 and TRBJ2-2, is DSGVTQTPKHLITATGQRVTLRCSPRSGDLSVYWYQQSLDQGLQFLIQYYNGEERAKGNILERFSAQQFPDLHSELNLSSLELGDSALYFCASSVAQVTGELFFGEGSRLTVL.

V is TRBV29-1 and J is TRBJ2-2; D is tentatively TRBD1 or TRBD2 (5 bases each). Trimming pared 5 bases from V and 0 bases from J, leaving 22 bases between. In germline, CDR1 is SQVTM, CDR2 ANQGSEA. The CDR3 contains 18 residues. This chain's CDR3 is CSVTFPPGRTSNTGELFF. The CDR3 region has the DNA TGCAGCGTTACGTTTCCACCGGGACGGACATCGAACACCGGGGAGCTGTTTTTT.

The chain links TRBV11-2 to TRBJ2-5, with D possibly matching TRBD2 (6 bases). Germline V gene sequence: CDR1 SGHAT, CDR2 FQNNGV. This CDR3 has 14 amino acids. The germline V and J ends were trimmed by 4 bases and 2 bases, with 11 bases remaining between them. DNA of the CDR3: TGTGCCAGCAGCTCCCCCCGGGGGCAAGAGACCCAGTACTTC. It is translated as CASSSPRGQETQYF.

V and J are TRBV6-1 and TRBJ2-7; the D is unclear. Germline V CDR1 and CDR2: MNHNS, SASEGT. This CDR3 region has 13 residues. Trimming removed 7 bases at V and 2 bases at J, with 12 bases between. The CDR3 region has the DNA TGTGCCAGCAATCCAGCTAGAACCTACGAGCAGTACTTC. Protein product: CASNPARTYEQYF.

This rearrangement joins TRBV19 to TRBJ2-5, with D possibly TRBD2 on 6 matching bases. V was cut by 3 bases and J by 7 bases, with 12 bases left in between. Germline CDR1 and CDR2: LNHDA and SQIVND (reference sequence). CDR3 length equals 13 residues. As DNA, the CDR3 is TGTGCCAGTAGTATCGCGCAGGGAGGGACCCAGTACTTC. Encoded protein: CASSIAQGGTQYF.

The V and J genes are TRBV7-8 and TRBJ1-2; D gene uncertain. Trimming removed 1 base at V and 6 bases at J, with 6 bases between. Looked up from germline, CDR1 is SGHVS and CDR2 is FQNEAQ. This CDR3 spans 12 amino acids. The CDR3 region is CASSLDGNGYTF. The CDR3 coding sequence is TGTGCCAGCAGCTTAGACGGGAATGGCTACACCTTC.

This clone has just one count. The chain is built from TRBV18 and TRBJ2-3, with 8 bases matching TRBD2. Germline-derived CDR1 and CDR2 are KGHSH and LQKENI. V gave up 1 base and J gave up 3 bases; unmatched junction bases: 6. The CDR3 consists of 16 residues. The CDR3 DNA reads as TGTGCCAGCTCACCACTGGCCGGGGGGGCGACAGATACGCAGTATTTT. It encodes CASSPLAGGATDTQYF.

This chain uses TRBV6-5 with TRBJ2-3; D is unresolved. The CDR3 spans 15 residues. V was shortened by 1 base and J by 0 bases, with 8 bases between the two germline ends. Germline CDR1 and CDR2: MNHEY and SVGAGI. This CDR3 is CASSYYYTSTDTQYF. The CDR3 nucleotides read TGTGCCAGCAGTTACTACTATACTAGCACAGATACGCAGTATTTT.

This chain connects TRBV4-1 to TRBJ2-7; D is unresolved. In germline, CDR1 is MGHRA, CDR2 YSYEKL. Trimming took 4 bases from V and 7 from J, leaving 17 bases between them. The CDR3 spans 14 residues. The CDR3 loop is CASSPQDESKEQYF. CDR3 sequence (DNA): TGCGCCAGCAGCCCACAAGATGAGTCCAAGGAGCAGTACTTC.

This chain connects TRBV18 to TRBJ1-3; no clear D gene. CDR1 is KGHSH and CDR2 is LQKENI in the germline V gene. The CDR3 totals 14 residues. Trimming shortened V by 6 bases and J by 0 bases, and 9 bases separated the two germline ends. DNA of the CDR3: TGTGCCAGCTCGCCTGACAACTCTGGAAACACCATATATTTT. It translates to CASSPDNSGNTIYF. The variable domain in full, with the rest retrieved from reference TRBV18 and TRBJ1-3, is NAGVMQNPRHLVRRRGQEARLRCSPMKGHSHVYWYRQLPEEGLKFMVYLQKENIIDESGMPKERFSAEFPKEGPSILRIQQVVRGDSAAYFCASSPDNSGNTIYFGEGSWLTVV.

J is TRBJ2-7 and V is TRBV11-2, with TRBD2 matching 8 bases. V shed 5 bases and J 0 bases; nucleotides not matched to a gene: 6. CDR1 SGHAT and CDR2 FQNNGV come from the germline V gene. This CDR3 is 15 amino acids long. The CDR3 DNA sequence: TGTGCCAGCAGCGAGAAGCGGGGGTACTCCTACGAGCAGTACTTC. This translates into CASSEKRGYSYEQYF. The entire variable domain, with the rest obtained from reference TRBV11-2 and TRBJ2-7, is as follows: EAGVAQSPRYKIIEKRQSVAFWCNPISGHATLYWYQQILGQGPKLLIQFQNNGVVDDSQLPKDRFSAERLKGVDSTLKIQPAKLEDSAVYLCASSEKRGYSYEQYFGPGTRLTVT.